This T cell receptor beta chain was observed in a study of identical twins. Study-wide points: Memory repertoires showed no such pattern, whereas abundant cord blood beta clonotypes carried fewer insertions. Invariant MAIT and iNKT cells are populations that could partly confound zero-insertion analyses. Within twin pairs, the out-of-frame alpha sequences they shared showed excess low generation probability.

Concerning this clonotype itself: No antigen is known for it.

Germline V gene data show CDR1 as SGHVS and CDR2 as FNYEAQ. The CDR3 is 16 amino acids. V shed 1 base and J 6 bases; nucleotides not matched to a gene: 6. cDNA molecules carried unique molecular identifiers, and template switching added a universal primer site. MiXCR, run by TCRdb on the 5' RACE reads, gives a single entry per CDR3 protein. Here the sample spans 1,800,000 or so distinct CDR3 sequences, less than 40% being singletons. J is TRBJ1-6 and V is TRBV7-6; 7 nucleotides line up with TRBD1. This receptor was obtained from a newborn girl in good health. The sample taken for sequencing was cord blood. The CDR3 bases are TGTGCCAGCAGCTTAGGACAGGGAACCCTTAATTCACCCCTCCACTTT. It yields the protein CASSLGQGTLNSPLHF. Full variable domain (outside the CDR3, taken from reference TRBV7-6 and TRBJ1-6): GAGVSQSPRYKVTKRGQDVALRCDPISGHVSLYWYRQALGQGPEFLTYFNYEAQQDKSGLPNDRFSAERPEGSISTLTIQRTEQRDSAMYRCASSLGQGTLNSPLHFGNGTRLTVT.